These 25 T cell receptor beta chains were all obtained from the same sample, sequenced in a study of blood T cells in healthy people across ages. A second roughly 6 to 12 cycle PCR used barcoded and J-beta primers. TCRdb re-analysed the 5' RACE reads in MiXCR, keeping a single row per CDR3 protein. Among more than 650,000 distinct CDR3 sequences listed, 22% were seen once. Specimen: blood. Source of these receptors: a man between 65 and 85 years old in good health.

The chain's CDR3 is CSARGIAGPSTDTQYF. DNA of the CDR3: TGCAGTGCTAGAGGGATAGCGGGCCCCAGCACAGATACGCAGTATTTT. The chain recombines TRBV20-1 with TRBJ2-3; 7 nucleotides match TRBD2. This CDR3 region has 16 residues. J gave up 0 bases and V 1 base, and 7 bases lay outside the gene matches. Per germline, CDR1 DFQATT and CDR2 SNEGSKA (reference sequence).

In this sample, this clonotype turned up a few times. V is TRBV5-5 and J is TRBJ2-7; unclear D gene. CDR1 is SGHKS, CDR2 YYEKEE, per germline (reference sequence). The ends were cut back, 5 bases at V and 5 bases at J, with 20 bases in the middle. CDR3 size: 15 residues. The CDR3 protein is CASSPRWQEHHEQYF. The CDR3 DNA sequence: TGTGCCAGCAGTCCCAGGTGGCAGGAGCACCACGAGCAGTACTTC.

The table lists this clonotype with a few counts. The chain employs TRBV20-1 and TRBJ2-5; 11 bases map to TRBD1. The end of the DNA is better explained by TRBJ2-7, so the J call may be wrong. Germline V gene lookup returns CDR1 DFQATT and CDR2 SNEGSKA (reference sequence). CDR3 length equals 19 residues. CDR3 in DNA: TGCAGTGCTAGGGGACCGGGACAGGGGGATTATAGCCTAACCTACGAGCAGTACTTC. Translated, it gives CSARGPGQGDYSLTYEQYF.

This chain uses TRBV20-1 with TRBJ2-7, with TRBD2 matching 8 bases. Losses at the gene ends were 6 bases for V and 2 bases for J; bases not matched to a gene: 12. This CDR3 contains 15 residues. Germline CDR1 and CDR2: DFQATT and SNEGSKA (reference sequence). The CDR3 spells CSATESGSHTYEQYV. CDR3 nucleotides: TGCAGTGCCACCGAAAGCGGGAGTCACACCTACGAGCAGTACGTC.

This chain uses TRBV20-1 with TRBJ1-3; 10 bases fit TRBD1. The V gene's germline CDR1 is DFQATT and CDR2 SNEGSKA (reference sequence). V gave up 4 bases and J gave up 3 bases; unmatched junction bases: 9. This CDR3 comprises 16 residues. Here the CDR3 reads CSATGTGTGVGNTIYF. The CDR3 region has the DNA TGCAGTGCTACCGGTACCGGGACAGGGGTTGGAAACACCATATATTTT.

Ten or more counts support this clonotype. The chain carries TRBV6-5 and TRBJ2-3; no firm D call. V gave up 0 bases and J gave up 3 bases, with 7 bases separating them. Germline CDR1 reads MNHEY; CDR2 reads SVGAGI. The CDR3 totals 14 residues. CDR3 amino acids: CASSYSDRTDTQYF. The CDR3 DNA is TGTGCCAGCAGTTACTCCGACCGAACAGATACGCAGTATTTT.

The CDR3 spells CSVEDRFYEQYF. The CDR3 DNA reads TGCAGCGTTGAAGATCGGTTTTACGAGCAGTACTTC. The chain recombines TRBV29-1 with TRBJ2-5; D unresolved. With the DNA end fitting TRBJ2-7 better, the J assignment may be wrong. CDR1 and CDR2 (germline): SQVTM, ANQGSEA. The CDR3 is 12 residues long.

The V call is TRBV7-2, the J call TRBJ2-3; possibly TRBD2 for D (5 bases). Trimming removed 4 bases from V and 0 bases from J, with 14 bases in between. The germline CDR1 and CDR2 sequences are SGHTA and FQGNSA. The CDR3 loop spans 16 amino acids. The CDR3 sequence is CASSSGGSGSTDTQYF. The CDR3 coding sequence is TGTGCCAGCAGCTCCGGCGGAAGCGGAAGCACAGATACGCAGTATTTT. Looking up the rest from reference TRBV7-2 and TRBJ2-3 gives the full variable domain: GAGVSQSPSNKVTEKGKDVELRCDPISGHTALYWYRQSLGQGLEFLIYFQGNSAPDKSGLPSDRFSAERTGGSVSTLTIQRTQQEDSAVYLCASSSGGSGSTDTQYFGPGTRLTVL.

The chain joins TRBV29-1 to TRBJ2-5, with D possibly matching TRBD2 (5 bases). Trimming shortened V by 8 bases and J by 1 base, and 20 bases separated the two germline ends. Germline CDR1 is SQVTM and CDR2 is ANQGSEA. The CDR3 spans 15 residues. The CDR3 coding sequence is TGCAGCCTCACCGGTGGAGGAGAGTCCCAAGAGACCCAGTACTTC. Amino acids: CSLTGGGESQETQYF.

This clonotype showed up just a few times. CDR3 sequence (DNA): TGTGCCAGCAGCCCCTCCCGGGTATTCGCCTACAATGAGCAGTTCTTC. Amino acids: CASSPSRVFAYNEQFF. The V call is TRBV7-8, the J call TRBJ2-1; D not resolved. CDR1 and CDR2 from the germline V gene are SGHVS and FQNEAQ. This CDR3 region has 16 residues. V lost 5 bases and J lost 2, with 16 bases in between.

Turning to this clonotype: Compared with germline, one end of the junction differs, possibly owing to a read error. The chain carries TRBV5-1 and TRBJ2-3; D is perhaps TRBD2 (6 bases). The CDR3 extends over 13 amino acids. Germline CDR1 SGHRS, CDR2 YFSETQ. Here the CDR3 reads CASSSGSTDAQYF. CDR3 nucleotides: TGCGCCAGCAGTAGCGGAAGCACAGATGCGCAGTATTTT. The full variable domain, rest sourced from reference TRBV5-1 and TRBJ2-3, is KAGVTQTPRYLIKTRGQQVTLSCSPISGHRSVSWYQQTPGQGLQFLFEYFSETQRNKGNFPGRFSGRQFSNSRSEMNVSTLELGDSALYLCASSSGSTDAQYFGPGTRLTVL.

The chain carries TRBV6-2 or TRBV6-3 and TRBJ2-4, with 9 nucleotides matching TRBD2. Trimming took 5 bases from V and 5 from J; bases not matched to a gene: 7. Germline V gives CDR1 MNHEY, CDR2 SVGEGT. The CDR3 covers 15 residues. The CDR3 protein is CASSGVIAGENIQYF. DNA of the CDR3: TGTGCCAGCAGTGGGGTGATAGCGGGAGAAAACATTCAGTACTTC.

This clonotype has only a few counts. Relative to the germline gene, one junction end is altered; a read error may explain this. The gene calls are TRBV7-2 and TRBJ2-5; possible D gene TRBD2, 6 bases. The J call may be mistaken, given a closer DNA end match to TRBJ2-1. This CDR3 has 16 amino acids. Per germline, CDR1 SGHTA and CDR2 FQGNSA. This CDR3 is CACSLVVVAVYNEQFF. Written as DNA, the CDR3 is TGTGCCTGCAGCTTAGTGGTAGTAGCGGTCTACAATGAGCAGTTCTTC.

The chain combines TRBV24-1 with TRBJ1-2, with D unclear. The V end was cut by 5 bases, the J end by 4 bases, with 16 bases between. This CDR3 has 15 residues. Germline V gene lookup returns CDR1 KGHDR and CDR2 SFDVKD. The CDR3 DNA reads as TGTGCCACCAGTGCACACACCGGCCGGGGCTATGGCTACACCTTC. Translation gives CATSAHTGRGYGYTF.

This clonotype was seen a handful of times. The V and J genes are TRBV5-1 and TRBJ2-5, with TRBD2 matching 10 bases. The trim removed 1 base at V and 5 bases at J, leaving 8 bases unmatched. In germline, CDR1 is SGHRS, CDR2 YFSETQ. The CDR3 spans 16 residues. The CDR3 DNA is TGCGCCAGCAGCTTGTACTCTAGCGGGAGAGGGGAGACCCAGTACTTC. As protein: CASSLYSSGRGETQYF. The complete variable domain, with remaining parts taken from reference TRBV5-1 and TRBJ2-5, reads KAGVTQTPRYLIKTRGQQVTLSCSPISGHRSVSWYQQTPGQGLQFLFEYFSETQRNKGNFPGRFSGRQFSNSRSEMNVSTLELGDSALYLCASSLYSSGRGETQYFGPGTRLLVL.

The rearrangement joins TRBV4-2 to TRBJ2-6; 8 bases map to TRBD2. CDR1 is LGHNA, CDR2 YNFKEQ, per germline. The CDR3 loop spans 17 amino acids. Trimming cost V 1 base and J 5 bases; bases outside gene matches: 7. The CDR3 nucleotides read TGTGCCAGCAGCCAAGCCGGGGGGGGCAGATGGGCCAACGTCCTGACTTTC. It encodes CASSQAGGGRWANVLTF.

The CDR3 DNA sequence: TGCAGTGCTAGAGGACAGGAAGCTTTCTTT. Translating it yields CSARGQEAFF. The rearrangement uses TRBV20-1 and TRBJ1-1; D is perhaps TRBD1 (5 bases). Germline CDR1 reads DFQATT; CDR2 reads SNEGSKA (reference sequence). V was pared by 1 base and J by 8 bases, with 5 bases between. CDR3 size: 10 residues.

This clonotype has a handful of counts. The chain uses TRBV7-3 and TRBJ1-1; TRBD1 agrees at 9 bases. J lost 5 bases, V lost 3 bases, and 4 bases had no gene match. The germline V gene has CDR1 SGHTA and CDR2 FQGTGA. This CDR3 comprises 14 residues. The CDR3 nucleotides read TGTGCCAGCAGCTTCACAGGGGGCGCAACTGAAGCTTTCTTT. Translating it yields CASSFTGGATEAFF.

This clonotype has just a few counts. The rearrangement links TRBV7-8 to TRBJ1-5, with 7 bases aligning to TRBD1. The CDR3 covers 14 residues. V dropped 3 bases and J dropped 2; count of bases not matched to a gene: 1. Germline-derived CDR1 and CDR2 are SGHVS and FQNEAQ. DNA for the CDR3: TGTGCCAGCAGCTTCACAGGGGGCAATCAGCCCCAGCATTTT. Protein sequence: CASSFTGGNQPQHF.

This clonotype was found a few times. The rearrangement links TRBV23-1 to TRBJ2-2; no clear D. TRBV23-1 is an ORF for which the function is uncertain. Deletions cut 4 bases from V and 4 bases from J, with 10 bases between. CDR3 size: 14 residues. This CDR3 is CASSLTASTGELFF. In DNA form, the CDR3 reads TGCGCCAGCAGTCTAACTGCCTCCACCGGGGAGCTGTTTTTT.

This clonotype has ten or more counts. The V call is TRBV6-5, the J call TRBJ2-7; 7 bases fit TRBD2. Germline CDR1 and CDR2: MNHEY and SVGAGI. The V and J ends lost 2 bases and 3 bases, in that order; junction bases with no gene match: 7. This CDR3 spans 15 amino acids. CDR3 in DNA: TGTGCCAGCAGTTACCGACTAGCCGAGAACTACGAGCAGTACTTC. Protein sequence: CASSYRLAENYEQYF.

The V and J genes are TRBV7-2 and TRBJ1-2; 7 nucleotides agree with TRBD1. The germline V gene encodes CDR1 SGHTA and CDR2 FQGNSA. V lost 0 bases to trimming and J lost 1 base; unmatched junction nucleotides: 5. This CDR3 contains 16 residues. CDR3 DNA sequence: TGTGCCAGCAGCTTAGCGCTGTACAGGGGTAACTATGGCTACACCTTC. Amino acid sequence: CASSLALYRGNYGYTF. The complete variable domain, with remaining parts taken from reference TRBV7-2 and TRBJ1-2, reads GAGVSQSPSNKVTEKGKDVELRCDPISGHTALYWYRQSLGQGLEFLIYFQGNSAPDKSGLPSDRFSAERTGGSVSTLTIQRTQQEDSAVYLCASSLALYRGNYGYTFGSGTRLTVV.

The gene calls are TRBV20-1 and TRBJ1-4, with D perhaps TRBD1 (5 bases). CDR1 is DFQATT and CDR2 is SNEGSKA in the germline V gene (reference sequence). V was clipped by 6 bases and J by 8 bases, with 19 bases between them. The CDR3 runs to 14 residues. The CDR3 is CSASRSVGAEKLFF. The CDR3 nucleotides are TGCAGTGCATCAAGGTCCGTTGGGGCAGAAAAACTGTTTTTT.

This clonotype was counted a few times. The chain uses TRBV12-3 or TRBV12-4 and TRBJ1-6; no definite D call. CDR3 length: 15 amino acids. V was trimmed by 2 bases and J by 6 bases, leaving 11 bases between them. In nucleotides, the CDR3 is TGTGCCAGCAGTTTAAACGGGGTGGGTAATTCACCCCTCCACTTT. This codes for CASSLNGVGNSPLHF.

The chain combines TRBV6-5 with TRBJ2-3; a weak D match, TRBD1 (7 bases). This CDR3 has 15 residues. CDR1 and CDR2 from the germline V gene are MNHEY and SVGAGI. Trimming took off 6 bases at V and 2 bases at J, with 15 bases between the two ends. This CDR3 is CASRRQGGYTDTQYF. CDR3 DNA sequence: TGTGCCAGCAGGCGGCAGGGGGGCTACACAGATACGCAGTATTTT.